This T cell receptor beta chain was captured in a study of blood T cell repertoires in COVID-19. The overall study: In each case, the material was cDNA or gDNA derived from T cells, B-cell-depleted T cells, or PBMCs.

The data were produced by immunoSEQ multiplex PCR, yet TCRdb's version contains in-frame clones alone and is incomplete. The sample shows about 280,000 clones, 82% of them seen only once. V dropped 2 bases and J dropped 2 bases, with 16 bases sitting between them. The CDR3 has 16 residues. Per germline, CDR1 MNHEY and CDR2 SMNVEV (reference sequence). In the 2 weeks before study entry, exposed participants met a COVID-19 case, which was PCR-confirmed or clinician-diagnosed. The receptor's source is a man in his forties or fifties who had been exposed to COVID-19. The specimen was PBMCs or T cells enriched from blood (not recorded which). The chain carries TRBV27 and TRBJ2-7; a weak D match, TRBD1 (6 bases). CDR3 sequence (DNA): TGTGCCAGCAGTTTACAGGGGCGCTACACAACCTACGAGCAGTACTTC. It encodes CASSLQGRYTTYEQYF.